These 15 T cell receptor beta chains were sequenced from one sample in a study of blood T cell repertoires in COVID-19. Produced via immunoSEQ multiplex PCR; TCRdb's table is partial and in-frame only. The sample consists of tens of thousands of clones, about 80% of them appearing once. Sequencing input: peripheral blood. These receptors all come from an older woman with acute or convalescent COVID-19.

The chain couples TRBV7-8 to TRBJ2-5, with 9 bases lining up with TRBD1. This CDR3 region has 15 residues. V shed 2 bases and J 2 bases; nucleotides not matched to a gene: 3. CDR1 is SGHVS and CDR2 is FQNEAQ in the germline V gene. The CDR3 DNA is TGTGCCAGCAGCTTAACGGACAGGGGACAAGAGACCCAGTACTTC. Amino acid sequence: CASSLTDRGQETQYF.

The chain uses TRBV12-3 or TRBV12-4 and TRBJ2-4; D might be TRBD1 (5 bases). The CDR3 consists of 13 residues. Trimming took 7 bases from V and 6 from J, leaving 13 bases between them. The CDR3 region has the DNA TGTGCCAGCACTCTGGACATGTTAAACATTCAGTACTTC. Its protein is CASTLDMLNIQYF.

The CDR3 DNA follows: TGCAGCGTTGTTGACGGACAGGTCGGGGTGGATACGCAGTATTTT. Protein product: CSVVDGQVGVDTQYF. This chain joins TRBV29-1 and TRBJ2-3; 7 bases align to TRBD1. J was trimmed by 6 bases and V by 4 bases; bases with no gene match: 13. Germline loops: CDR1 SQVTM, CDR2 ANQGSEA. The CDR3 runs to 15 residues.

J is TRBJ2-5 and V is TRBV2; 8 bases are shared with TRBD1. V was clipped by 2 bases and J by 3 bases; unmatched bases: 5. The CDR3 has 15 residues. Looked up from germline, CDR1 is SNHLY and CDR2 is FYNNEI. This CDR3 reads CASSEWDRSKETQYF. The DNA of the CDR3 is TGTGCCAGCAGTGAATGGGACAGGAGCAAAGAGACCCAGTACTTC.

V usage is TRBV19 and J usage is TRBJ1-4; 12 positions agree with TRBD1. Germline CDR1 reads LNHDA; CDR2 reads SQIVND (reference sequence). This CDR3 spans 14 amino acids. Trimming cost V 6 bases and J 8 bases; bases outside gene matches: 4. CDR3 sequence (DNA): TGTGCCAGTAGGCCCGGGACAGGGGGCGAAAAACTGTTTTTT. It codes for CASRPGTGGEKLFF.

The rearrangement links TRBV10-3 to TRBJ2-1; 8 nucleotides line up with TRBD2. From germline, CDR1 is ENHRY and CDR2 SYGVKD. The V segment lost 3 bases and the J segment 4 bases; nucleotides outside the gene matches: 11. CDR3 length: 17 amino acids. CDR3 bases: TGTGCCATCAGTGACATATTGGCGGGGGGAAATTACAATGAGCAGTTCTTC. Its protein product is CAISDILAGGNYNEQFF.

J is TRBJ2-7 and V is TRBV6-5, with TRBD1 matching over 9 bases. V lost 6 bases, J lost 8 bases, and 11 bases stayed unmatched. CDR3 length: 14 amino acids. In germline, CDR1 is MNHEY, CDR2 SVGAGI. Here the CDR3 DNA reads TGTGCCAGCAGCCCAGGACAGGGGCCCAGAAAGCAGTACTTC. It codes for CASSPGQGPRKQYF.

This clone is a singleton in its sample. V gene TRBV18 combines with J gene TRBJ2-7; no firm D call. V was pared by 6 bases and J by 0 bases, with 6 bases between. This CDR3 comprises 12 residues. Germline values: CDR1 KGHSH, CDR2 LQKENI. CDR3 sequence reads: CASSPSSYEQYF. The DNA of the CDR3 is TGTGCCAGCTCCCCTTCCTCCTACGAGCAGTACTTC.

This chain connects TRBV4-3 to TRBJ1-2; weak D call: TRBD1 (5 bases). V was pared by 3 bases and J by 2 bases, with 19 bases between. CDR1 is LGHNA, CDR2 YSLEER, per germline. The CDR3 totals 17 residues. The CDR3 reads CASSHERVGAPNYGYTF. CDR3 DNA: TGCGCCAGCAGCCATGAAAGAGTAGGGGCACCCAACTATGGCTACACCTTC.

This chain uses TRBV19 with TRBJ2-3, with TRBD2 identical over 10 bases. Per the germline V gene, CDR1 is LNHDA and CDR2 is SQIVND (reference sequence). With V trimmed by 6 bases and J by 1 base, 4 bases remained unmatched. The length of the CDR3 is 15 residues. The CDR3 DNA sequence: TGTGCCAGTAGCAAAGGACTAGCGGGCACAGATACGCAGTATTTT. It translates to CASSKGLAGTDTQYF.

The rearrangement uses TRBV6-5 and TRBJ1-4, with D possibly being TRBD1 (5 bases). The length of the CDR3 is 15 residues. Germline V CDR1 and CDR2: MNHEY, SVGAGI. V lost 7 bases and J lost 7, with 19 bases in between. The CDR3: CASNTLEGEGEKLFF. The CDR3 DNA is TGTGCCAGCAACACCTTGGAAGGGGAAGGTGAAAAACTGTTTTTT.

The chain recombines TRBV10-1 with TRBJ2-2; TRBD2 matches at 12 bases. Trimming at V came to 2 bases and at J to 4 bases, leaving 5 bases not matched to a gene. This CDR3 is built from 17 residues. Germline V gene sequence: CDR1 WNHNN, CDR2 SYGVQD (reference sequence). The CDR3 is CASSELAGGPFTGELFF. Here the CDR3 DNA reads TGCGCCAGCAGTGAGCTAGCGGGGGGGCCTTTCACCGGGGAGCTGTTTTTT.

The chain links TRBV6-5 to TRBJ1-4; 12 nucleotides match TRBD1. Trimming removed 5 bases from V and 9 bases from J; junction bases left unmatched: 4. There are 14 residues in the CDR3. Per germline, CDR1 MNHEY and CDR2 SVGAGI. DNA for the CDR3: TGTGCCAGCAGTCCGGGACAGGGGGCACAAAAACTGTTTTTT. Translated, it gives CASSPGQGAQKLFF.

The chain has TRBV5-1 and TRBJ2-1; TRBD1 aligns across 10 bases. Germline lookup yields CDR1 SGHRS and CDR2 YFSETQ. After removal of 6 bases from V and 9 bases from J, the junction contained 9 bases not matched to a gene. The CDR3 has 14 amino acids. The CDR3 DNA reads TGCGCCAGCACCCTGACAGGGGGCGCGAGTGAGCAGTTCTTC. Its protein product is CASTLTGGASEQFF.

This chain uses TRBV5-6 with TRBJ2-1, with 10 bases identical to TRBD2. V lost 2 bases to trimming and J lost 9 bases; unmatched junction nucleotides: 8. CDR1 is SGHDT, CDR2 YYEEEE, per germline. CDR3 size: 15 residues. CDR3 nucleotides: TGTGCCAGCAGCTTTGGAGGGACTAGCGATACTGAGCAGTTCTTC. Translated, it gives CASSFGGTSDTEQFF. Variable domain in full (rest from reference TRBV5-6 and TRBJ2-1): DAGVTQSPTHLIKTRGQQVTLRCSPKSGHDTVSWYQQALGQGPQFIFQYYEEEERQRGNFPDRFSGHQFPNYSSELNVNALLLGDSALYLCASSFGGTSDTEQFFGPGTRLTVL.